The following is a T cell receptor (beta chain) sequence with its context. The sample belongs to a study of T cells in Graves' hyperthyroidism and ophthalmopathy. Researchers took RNA transcripts and amplified the TCR beta CDR3 regions from them. With the HTBI primer set, the TCR CDR3 went through a first round of RT-PCR. TCRdb independently ran MiXCR on the multiplex PCR reads; one entry per CDR3 protein. Of approximately 600,000 distinct CDR3 sequences listed, more than 13% are singletons. The V end lost 4 bases, the J end lost 6 bases, and 12 bases lay between the germline ends. Germline loops: CDR1 LGHNA, CDR2 YSLEER. The CDR3 has 13 amino acids.

Sequenced: blood. The V call is TRBV4-3, the J call TRBJ1-2; D is ambiguous. This receptor was taken from a woman aged 18 to 35 with Graves' ophthalmopathy. CDR3 region: CASSRTAGDGYTF. The CDR3 coding sequence is TGCGCCAGCAGCCGGACGGCGGGCGATGGCTACACCTTC.